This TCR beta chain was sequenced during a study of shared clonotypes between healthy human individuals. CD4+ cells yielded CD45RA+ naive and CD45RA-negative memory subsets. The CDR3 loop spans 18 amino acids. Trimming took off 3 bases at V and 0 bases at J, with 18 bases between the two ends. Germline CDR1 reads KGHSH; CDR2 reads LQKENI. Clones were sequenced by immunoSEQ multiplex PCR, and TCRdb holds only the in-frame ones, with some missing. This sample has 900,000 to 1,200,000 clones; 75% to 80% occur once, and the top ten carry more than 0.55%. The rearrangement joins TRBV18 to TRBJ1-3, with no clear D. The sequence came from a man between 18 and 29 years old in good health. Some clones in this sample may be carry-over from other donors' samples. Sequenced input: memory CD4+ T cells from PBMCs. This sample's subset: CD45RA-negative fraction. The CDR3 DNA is TGTGCCAGCTCACCCATACCGAGACCCTACTCCTCTGGAAACACCATATATTTT. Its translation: CASSPIPRPYSSGNTIYF.